Listed below are T cell receptor beta chains from one sample, sequenced in a study of T cell repertoires in cytomegalovirus infection. Antigens of these TCRs are unknown. TCRdb re-called the reads through MiXCR, storing one row per CDR3 protein. The repertoire consists of some 560,000 distinct CDR3 sequences, with about 40% occurring once and the leading ten covering around 48%. Specimen: cultured PBMCs, collected from culture after CMV antigen stimulation. The source is a human donor in good health (CMV status not recorded). Some clones in this sample may be carry-over from other donors' samples. Both conserved end residues are part of each CDR3.

v_call cdr3_aa
TRBV3-1 CASSLHGADKTYEQYF
TRBV7-9 CASSSEGAGGDQPQHF
TRBV7-9 CASSRPTGGIDSPLHF
TRBV29-1 CSVDQGFDTEAFF
TRBV11-1 CASNSRLNTEAFF
TRBV11-2 CASSLDQYGEQFF
TRBV7-6 CASSVSTVITGELFF
TRBV19 CASSMDTYNEQFF
TRBV19 CATKADSTYEQYF
TRBV5-1 CASSSTGLSNTEAFF
TRBV2 CASSVTTGGQGVLTF
TRBV7-9 CASSFTPDGYSAEAFF
TRBV7-2 CASSNFSGTGGNEQFF
TRBV5-5 CASSLGHGNTEAFF
TRBV19 CASRSTLGYGYTF
TRBV7-2 CASSLKGQTDAEAFF
TRBV30 CAWSVGVSDTQYF
TRBV7-6 CASSLMGTYYGYTF
TRBV4-1 CASSRPGQGHGYTF
TRBV7-9 CASKLQGGYNSPLHF
TRBV7-2 CASSPGLAGDTGELFF
TRBV2 CASSEQLRETQYF
TRBV7-3 CASSATSGRWNEQFF
TRBV4-2 CASSQRENTEAFF
TRBV20-1 CSARDWVHTEAFF
TRBV27 CASSFSQGKDEQFF
TRBV5-5 CASSRGAVSVSPYEQYF
TRBV19 CASSMGDEQFF
TRBV7-6 CASSYGDSTNEKLFF
TRBV7-2 CASRRTSGRSENEQFF
TRBV25-1 CASSETEQYF
TRBV10-3 CAISPQDEQYF
TRBV7-6 CAINRAGLNIQYF
TRBV7-2 CASSLGLHHEQFF
TRBV12-3/TRBV12-4 CASSPPTGSGYNEQFF
TRBV11-1 CASSKTGVADTQYF
TRBV19 CASGGATRANYGYTF
TRBV7-9 CASSLGYGISAETQYF
TRBV7-2 CASSFDRGDQPQHF
TRBV6-2/TRBV6-3 CAISRGTYEQYF
TRBV12-5 CASGPRQGAGNEQFF
TRBV6-6 CASSSRLAGGNEQYF
TRBV14 CASSLGRRLSYNSPLHF
TRBV19 CATTKEALPNQPQHF
TRBV7-2 CASSFGGVAGGRWADTQYF
TRBV7-2 CASSSGRYTGELFF
TRBV20-1 CSATAGGSGMLRDTQYF
TRBV7-2 CASSSGSGRIYEQYF
TRBV7-6 CASSRSGGPHQETQYF
TRBV7-8 CASSLISGGNIRATQYF
TRBV7-2 CASSWPTSGADTQYF